This is a list of T cell receptor beta chains from one sample in a study of blood T cell repertoires in COVID-19. Sequencing used immunoSEQ multiplex PCR; TCRdb keeps in-frame clones, though not all of them. The table has about 160,000 clones, approximately 81% seen once; the top ten hold roughly 8%. The sequenced sample consisted of PBMCs or T cells enriched from blood (not recorded which). These receptors all stem from a woman in her forties or fifties who had recovered from COVID-19. The conserved cysteine and the conserved F or W are not part of the CDR3 here. The D gene is left open where the match is weak. Expanded clones are given a class, and other clones once, few, many or no size at all.

V gene	clone size	J gene	D gene	CDR3 protein
TRBV25-1	.	TRBJ2-7	TRBD2	ASSVLAGGPYEQY
TRBV19	.	TRBJ2-1	TRBD2	ASSLGTTYNEQF
TRBV9	.	TRBJ1-2	.	ASSRDANYGYT
TRBV19	once	TRBJ2-6	.	ASSMLPGDGANVLT
TRBV19	.	TRBJ1-4	.	ASSRQRSYEKLF
TRBV3-1/TRBV3-2	.	TRBJ1-4	.	ASSQSSQAEKLF
TRBV2	.	TRBJ1-5	TRBD1	ASRTTGGRGSNQPQH
TRBV28	.	TRBJ2-2	.	ASSEPTGRTGELF
TRBV3-1/TRBV3-2	.	TRBJ1-1	.	ASSRRQVPEAF
TRBV20-1	.	TRBJ1-2	.	SLLQDYGYT
TRBV12-5	.	TRBJ1-2	.	ASGFPQGGYT
TRBV13	.	TRBJ1-2	TRBD1	ASSPSGTGGVRGYT
TRBV4-2	.	TRBJ2-3	TRBD2	ASSQETLAGVGTDTQY
TRBV28	.	TRBJ1-5	TRBD1	ASRDSGTGSQPQH
TRBV6-5	.	TRBJ1-1	TRBD1	ASPRDRGKAF
TRBV19	.	TRBJ1-3	.	ASSRGGSSGNTIY
TRBV5-1	.	TRBJ1-4	.	ASGFRGQDEKLF
TRBV2	.	TRBJ2-2	TRBD2	ASSTLAGDGELF
TRBV12-2	.	TRBJ2-5	.	ASRLGSKGRYQETQY
TRBV10-3	once	TRBJ2-3	TRBD2	AISDSGGLYTDTQY